Shown below are 24 T cell receptor beta chains from a single sample sequenced in a study of graft-versus-host responses after intestinal transplantation. The antigens of these receptors remain unknown. Profiled with immunoSEQ multiplex PCR; TCRdb holds only in-frame clones, not every one. The sample holds some 90,000 clones, 85% to 95% seen once. The specimen was unstimulated CD8+ T cells sorted from spleen or lymph node cells, collected before transplant. The receptor set was obtained from a human donor who was the organ donor for an intestinal transplant.

V usage is TRBV9 and J usage is TRBJ1-1, with 9 bases lining up with TRBD1. Trimming removed 0 bases from V and 5 bases from J; junction bases left unmatched: 5. The CDR3 is made up of 15 amino acids. From germline, CDR1 is SGDLS and CDR2 YYNGEE. CDR3 DNA sequence: TGTGCCAGCAGCGTAGGGGACAGGGCGAGAACTGAAGCTTTCTTT. This gives the protein CASSVGDRARTEAFF.

The chain employs TRBV4-3 and TRBJ1-5; possibly TRBD1 for D (6 bases). Germline lookup yields CDR1 LGHNA and CDR2 YSLEER. Trimming pared 0 bases from V and 3 bases from J, leaving 12 bases between. This CDR3 is built from 16 residues. The CDR3: CASSQEQGLLNQPQHF. CDR3 DNA: TGCGCCAGCAGCCAAGAACAGGGTCTGCTCAATCAGCCCCAGCATTTT.

This chain joins TRBV5-6 and TRBJ1-5, with 9 bases aligning to TRBD1. With 0 bases clipped from V and 11 bases from J, the junction kept 6 bases outside the gene matches. The V gene's germline CDR1 is SGHDT and CDR2 YYEEEE. The CDR3 totals 14 residues. The CDR3 nucleotides are TGTGCCAGCAGCTTGGGGACAGGGGTTCTAACCCAGCATTTT. Translating it yields CASSLGTGVLTQHF.

The chain combines TRBV12-5 with TRBJ1-5; D is unclear. The CDR3 has 12 amino acids. Germline CDR1 reads LGHNT; CDR2 reads FRNRAP. The V and J ends lost 3 bases and 4 bases respectively, with 4 bases between them. The CDR3 nucleotides are TGTGCTAGTGGTTTCGAGAATCAGCCCCAGCATTTT. This codes for CASGFENQPQHF. Looking up the rest from reference TRBV12-5 and TRBJ1-5 gives the full variable domain: DARVTQTPRHKVTEMGQEVTMRCQPILGHNTVFWYRQTMMQGLELLAYFRNRAPLDDSGMPKDRFSAEMPDATLATLKIQPSEPRDSAVYFCASGFENQPQHFGDGTRLSIL.

V is TRBV27 and J is TRBJ2-7; D gene unclear. The CDR3 runs to 13 residues. Germline assignment: CDR1 MNHEY and CDR2 SMNVEV (reference sequence). V was cut by 3 bases and J by 2 bases, with 8 bases left in between. This chain's CDR3 is CASSFNSPYEQYF. The CDR3 nucleotides read TGTGCCAGCAGTTTTAACAGCCCCTACGAGCAGTACTTC.

The CDR3 loop reads CASIGGRGEQFF. The CDR3 DNA reads as TGTGCCAGCATCGGGGGGCGCGGTGAGCAGTTCTTC. The gene calls are TRBV2 and TRBJ2-1; the D gene is possibly TRBD2 (7 bases). This CDR3 has 12 amino acids. Germline values: CDR1 SNHLY, CDR2 FYNNEI. The V end lost 7 bases, the J end lost 9 bases, and 13 bases lay between the germline ends.

CDR3 region: CAISDGGGNTEAFF. The CDR3 DNA reads as TGTGCCATCAGTGACGGGGGGGGGAACACTGAAGCTTTCTTT. V gene TRBV10-3 combines with J gene TRBJ1-1; D possibly corresponds to TRBD1 (5 bases). The germline V gene has CDR1 ENHRY and CDR2 SYGVKD. V lost 3 bases, J lost 1 base, and 9 bases lay in between. This CDR3 is 14 amino acids long.

J is TRBJ1-1 and V is TRBV4-3; 7 positions agree with TRBD1. Germline CDR1 and CDR2: LGHNA and YSLEER. With V trimmed by 3 bases and J by 4 bases, 5 bases remained unmatched. The length of the CDR3 is 14 residues. CDR3 sequence reads: CASSHLHRGTEAFF. CDR3 DNA sequence: TGCGCCAGCAGCCACCTCCACAGGGGCACTGAAGCTTTCTTT.

The gene calls are TRBV18 and TRBJ1-5, with D tentatively TRBD1 (6 bases). The ends were cut back, 3 bases at V and 4 bases at J, with 13 bases in the middle. The CDR3 contains 15 residues. Germline V gene lookup returns CDR1 KGHSH and CDR2 LQKENI. The CDR3 sequence: CASSPPERGNQPQHF. The CDR3 DNA reads TGTGCCAGCTCACCTCCCGAGAGGGGGAATCAGCCCCAGCATTTT.

The chain carries TRBV13 and TRBJ2-7, with D possibly being TRBD1 (6 bases). Per germline, CDR1 PRHDT and CDR2 FYEKMQ (reference sequence). Trimming cost V 3 bases and J 3 bases, with 12 bases left between them. There are 14 residues in the CDR3. CDR3 coding DNA: TGTGCCAGCAGCTTGGGGGCTCGGAACTACGAGCAGTACTTC. Its protein product is CASSLGARNYEQYF. The full variable domain, rest sourced from reference TRBV13 and TRBJ2-7, is AAGVIQSPRHLIKEKRETATLKCYPIPRHDTVYWYQQGPGQDPQFLISFYEKMQSDKGSIPDRFSAQQFSDYHSELNMSSLELGDSALYFCASSLGARNYEQYFGPGTRLTVT.

This clone was picked up a small number of times. The V and J genes are TRBV10-3 and TRBJ2-4; no clear D gene. Germline CDR1 reads ENHRY; CDR2 reads SYGVKD. The CDR3 sequence is 15 residues long. Trimming took 3 bases from V and 6 from J, leaving 15 bases between them. CDR3 sequence reads: CAISDNAEVLNIQYF. In nucleotides, the CDR3 is TGTGCCATCAGTGATAATGCAGAAGTATTAAACATTCAGTACTTC.

The chain joins TRBV7-8 to TRBJ2-7; 12 bases map to TRBD2. The ends lost 5 bases at V and 0 bases at J; junction bases unmatched: 11. This CDR3 spans 18 amino acids. Germline loops: CDR1 SGHVS, CDR2 FQNEAQ. The CDR3 loop reads CASSLPTSGGLVSYEQYF. The DNA for the CDR3 is TGTGCCAGCAGCCTGCCGACTAGCGGGGGCCTAGTCTCCTACGAGCAGTACTTC.

The V and J genes are TRBV2 and TRBJ2-1; TRBD1 might be the D (6 bases). V was shortened by 9 bases and J by 4 bases, with 13 bases between the two germline ends. This CDR3 has 13 residues. Germline values: CDR1 SNHLY, CDR2 FYNNEI. CDR3: CARMGARYNEQFF. In DNA, the CDR3 is TGTGCCAGGATGGGGGCTCGATACAATGAGCAGTTCTTC. Together with reference TRBV2 and TRBJ2-1, the CDR3 gives the full variable domain: EPEVTQTPSHQVTQMGQEVILRCVPISNHLYFYWYRQILGQKVEFLVSFYNNEISEKSEIFDDQFSVERPDGSNFTLKIRSTKLEDSAMYFCARMGARYNEQFFGPGTRLTVL.

The J gene is TRBJ2-7, the V gene TRBV6-1; no definite D call. V lost 10 bases, J lost 3 bases, and 10 bases lay in between. Germline V gene lookup returns CDR1 MNHNS and CDR2 SASEGT. The CDR3 runs 11 residues. This chain's CDR3 is CATQTGYEQYF. The CDR3, as DNA: TGTGCCACACAAACGGGCTACGAGCAGTACTTC.

The rearrangement joins TRBV6-1 to TRBJ2-2, with D tentatively TRBD1 (6 bases). V dropped 8 bases and J dropped 6 bases, with 13 bases sitting between them. This CDR3 contains 13 residues. The V gene's germline CDR1 is MNHNS and CDR2 SASEGT. The chain's CDR3 is CASLQQGPGELFF. In nucleotides, the CDR3 is TGTGCCAGCCTTCAACAGGGCCCCGGGGAGCTGTTTTTT.

The chain uses TRBV7-3 and TRBJ1-1, with 9 nucleotides matching TRBD1. There are 13 residues in the CDR3. With 3 bases clipped from V and 5 bases from J, the junction kept 1 base outside the gene matches. Looked up from germline, CDR1 is SGHTA and CDR2 is FQGTGA. The DNA for the CDR3 is TGTGCCAGCAGCTTGACAGGGGGAACTGAAGCTTTCTTT. It codes for CASSLTGGTEAFF.

The V call is TRBV20-1, the J call TRBJ2-7, with 7 nucleotides matching TRBD2. Trimming removed 2 bases from V and 6 bases from J; junction bases left unmatched: 1. CDR3 length: 11 residues. Germline CDR1 and CDR2: DFQATT and SNEGSKA (reference sequence). CDR3 sequence reads: CSARWEGEQYF. CDR3 nucleotide sequence: TGCAGTGCTAGATGGGAGGGCGAGCAGTACTTC.

V gene TRBV7-8 combines with J gene TRBJ2-5, with TRBD2 as a possible D gene (5 bases). This CDR3 contains 16 residues. V was cut by 5 bases and J by 1 base, with 17 bases left in between. The germline gives CDR1 SGHVS, CDR2 FQNEAQ. The CDR3 region has the DNA TGTGCCAGCAGCCCCCCGAGGAGGCACACCCAAGAGACCCAGTACTTC. It translates to CASSPPRRHTQETQYF.

CDR3 amino acids: CASSLAPGVTDTQYF. The DNA for the CDR3 is TGTGCCAGCAGCTTGGCCCCGGGGGTGACAGATACGCAGTATTTT. V usage is TRBV5-4 and J usage is TRBJ2-3; weak D call: TRBD2 (6 bases). The CDR3 sequence is 15 residues long. The germline CDR1 and CDR2 sequences are SGHNT and YYREEE (reference sequence). V lost 0 bases, J lost 3 bases, and 11 bases lay in between.

This chain connects TRBV7-9 to TRBJ1-2; 7 positions agree with TRBD1. The V gene end was trimmed by 5 bases and the J gene end by 4 bases; junction bases not matched to a gene: 13. Germline values: CDR1 SEHNR, CDR2 FQNEAQ (reference sequence). CDR3 length: 16 amino acids. The CDR3 sequence is CASSHPGQGGGYGYTF. CDR3 DNA: TGTGCCAGCAGCCATCCTGGGCAAGGGGGCGGCTATGGCTACACCTTC.

This clone was picked up a small number of times. The chain links TRBV10-3 to TRBJ1-5, with D tentatively TRBD1 (6 bases). CDR3 size: 15 residues. Trimming removed 4 bases from V and 0 bases from J, with 10 bases in between. CDR1 ENHRY and CDR2 SYGVKD come from the germline V gene. This CDR3 is CAISGGPGSNQPQHF. Here the CDR3 DNA reads TGTGCCATCAGTGGGGGGCCGGGTAGCAATCAGCCCCAGCATTTT.

V usage is TRBV4-1 and J usage is TRBJ2-1; the match to TRBD2 covers 10 bases. Germline trimming cut 0 bases from V and 4 bases from J; bases unmatched to any gene: 3. The germline V gene has CDR1 MGHRA and CDR2 YSYEKL. CDR3 length: 16 residues. In DNA, the CDR3 is TGCGCCAGCAGCCAAGATCTTAGCGGGGGGTACAATGAGCAGTTCTTC. This sequence encodes CASSQDLSGGYNEQFF.

This clone was counted a single time. The chain links TRBV5-5 to TRBJ1-3, with 9 bases matching TRBD1. V shed 4 bases and J 4 bases; nucleotides not matched to a gene: 6. This CDR3 region has 15 residues. Germline CDR1 and CDR2: SGHKS and YYEKEE (reference sequence). Here the CDR3 reads CASSEGTGSGNTIYF. The CDR3 bases are TGTGCCAGCAGCGAAGGGACAGGGTCCGGAAACACCATATATTTT. Combining the CDR3 with reference TRBV5-5 and TRBJ1-3 gives the whole variable domain DAGVTQSPTHLIKTRGQQVTLRCSPISGHKSVSWYQQVLGQGPQFIFQYYEKEERGRGNFPDRFSARQFPNYSSELNVNALLLGDSALYLCASSEGTGSGNTIYFGEGSWLTVV.

The rearrangement joins TRBV7-2 to TRBJ1-2; perhaps TRBD1 as D (5 bases). V was clipped by 2 bases and J by 0 bases, with 13 bases between them. The CDR3 covers 16 residues. Looked up from germline, CDR1 is SGHTA and CDR2 is FQGNSA. CDR3 coding DNA: TGTGCCAGCAGCTTACAGTTGGGGGGAGCTAACTATGGCTACACCTTC. Protein: CASSLQLGGANYGYTF.